This record concerns one TCR beta chain sequence. The sample originates from a study of shared clonotypes between healthy human individuals. This CDR3 has 15 amino acids. Germline loops: CDR1 MNHNY, CDR2 SVGAGI (reference sequence). V was trimmed by 2 bases and J by 6 bases, leaving 17 bases between them. Clones were read by immunoSEQ multiplex PCR, and TCRdb kept only the in-frame ones, dropping some. The sample shows approximately 1.9 million clones, 93% of them seen only once. CD45RO-negative, CCR7-positively selected cells formed the naive CD8 fraction, excluding terminally differentiated effector memory CD45RA+ cells.

The clonotype originates from a man aged 18 to 29 in good health. Some clones in this sample may be carry-over from other donors' samples. The sample was naive CD8+ T cells from PBMCs. The chain has TRBV6-6 and TRBJ2-7; possible D gene TRBD2, 5 bases. CDR3 bases: TGTGCCAGCAGTTACCCCGGGGAATCGGCTTCCGAGCAGTACTTC. The encoded protein is CASSYPGESASEQYF.